This T cell receptor (beta chain) was sequenced in a study of beta chain features in type 1 diabetes. Study-wide findings and caveats: For patients, the naive, central memory and Treg TCRB repertoires appeared more alike than for healthy donors.

Every bit of the isolated RNA underwent reverse transcription, so sequencing read expressed TCRB transcripts. TCRdb keeps only in-frame clones here, not all; method: immunoSEQ multiplex PCR. The sample has approximately 300,000 clones; approximately 11% are singletons. CDR3 size: 17 residues. The trim removed 7 bases at V and 0 bases at J, leaving 10 bases unmatched. CDR1 is MDHEN and CDR2 is SYDVKM in the germline V gene. Comments on this clone: Its specificity is unknown.

This chain uses TRBV28 with TRBJ2-3; 10 bases fit TRBD2. The specimen was naive CD4+ T cells from blood. The TCR originated in a young woman in good health. The CDR3 nucleotides read TGTGCCAGCACCGCAAATGGACTAGCGGTTAGCACAGATACGCAGTATTTT. It specifies CASTANGLAVSTDTQYF.